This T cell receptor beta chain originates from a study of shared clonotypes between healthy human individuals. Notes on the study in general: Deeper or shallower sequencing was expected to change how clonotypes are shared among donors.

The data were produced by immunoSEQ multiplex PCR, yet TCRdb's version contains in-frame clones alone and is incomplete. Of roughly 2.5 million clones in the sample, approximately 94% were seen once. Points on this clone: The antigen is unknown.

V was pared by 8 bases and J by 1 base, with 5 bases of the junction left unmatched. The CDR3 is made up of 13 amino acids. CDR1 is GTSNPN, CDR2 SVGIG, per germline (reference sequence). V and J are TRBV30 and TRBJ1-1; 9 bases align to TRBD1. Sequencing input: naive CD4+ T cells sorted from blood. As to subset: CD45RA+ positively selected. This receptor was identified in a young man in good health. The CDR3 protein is CAKQDRGNTEAFF. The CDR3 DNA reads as TGTGCCAAACAGGACAGGGGGAACACTGAAGCTTTCTTT.